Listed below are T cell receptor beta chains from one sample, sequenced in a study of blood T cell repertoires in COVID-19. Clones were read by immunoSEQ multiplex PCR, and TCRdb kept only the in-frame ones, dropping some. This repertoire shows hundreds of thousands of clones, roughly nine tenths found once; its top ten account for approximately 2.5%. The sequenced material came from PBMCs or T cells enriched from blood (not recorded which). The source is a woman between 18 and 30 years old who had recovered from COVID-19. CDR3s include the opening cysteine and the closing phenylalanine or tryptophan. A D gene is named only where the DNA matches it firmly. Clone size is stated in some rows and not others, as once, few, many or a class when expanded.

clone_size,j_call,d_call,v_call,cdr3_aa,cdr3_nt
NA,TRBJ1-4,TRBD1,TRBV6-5,CASSSRTGWEKLFF,TGTGCCAGCAGTTCCCGGACAGGGTGGGAAAAACTGTTTTTT
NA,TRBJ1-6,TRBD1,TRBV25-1,CASTRDSQNSPLHF,TGTGCCAGCACCCGGGACAGTCAGAATTCACCCCTCCACTTT
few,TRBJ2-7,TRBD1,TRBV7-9,CASSYGQGSEQYF,TGTGCCAGCAGCTACGGACAGGGAAGCGAGCAGTACTTC
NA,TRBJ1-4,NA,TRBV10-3,CAISEQGSTNEKLFF,TGTGCCATCAGTGAACAGGGAAGCACTAATGAAAAACTGTTTTTT
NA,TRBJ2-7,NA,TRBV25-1,CASSTVDEQYF,TGTGCCAGCAGTACAGTGGACGAGCAGTACTTC
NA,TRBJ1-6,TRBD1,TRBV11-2,CASSLNRGLRSYNSPLHF,TGTGCCAGCAGCCTCAACAGGGGGCTAAGGTCCTATAATTCACCCCTCCACTTT
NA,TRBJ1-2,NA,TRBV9,CASSLLTHLGYTF,TGTGCCAGCAGCCTTTTAACCCACTTAGGCTACACCTTC
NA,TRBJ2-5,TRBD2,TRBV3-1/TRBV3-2,CASKGLAGVQETQYF,TGTGCCAGCAAGGGACTAGCGGGGGTCCAAGAGACCCAGTACTTC
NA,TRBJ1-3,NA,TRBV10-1,CASSPGHGNTIYF,TGCGCCAGCAGTCCGGGACACGGAAACACCATATATTTT
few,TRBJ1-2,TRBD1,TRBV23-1,CASSPPDRESHGYTF,TGCGCCAGCAGTCCCCCCGACAGGGAATCTCATGGCTACACCTTC
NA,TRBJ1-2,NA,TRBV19,CASSPGFNYGYTF,TGTGCCAGTAGTCCCGGGTTTAACTATGGCTACACCTTC
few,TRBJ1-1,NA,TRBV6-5,CASSYSGVGTEAFF,TGTGCCAGCAGTTACTCCGGGGTGGGTACTGAAGCTTTCTTT
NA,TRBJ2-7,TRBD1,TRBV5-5,CASIAGTGAYEQYF,TGTGCCAGCATTGCCGGGACAGGGGCCTACGAGCAGTACTTC
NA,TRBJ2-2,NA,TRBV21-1,CASSDRQGEHRGAVF,TGTGCCAGCAGCGACCGACAGGGCGAACACCGGGGAGCTGTTTTT
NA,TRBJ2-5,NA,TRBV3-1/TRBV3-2,CASRHTGIQETQYF,TGTGCCAGCAGGCATACAGGTATTCAAGAGACCCAGTACTTC
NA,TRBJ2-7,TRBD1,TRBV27,CASSPHRGYEQYF,TGTGCCAGCAGTCCCCACAGGGGCTACGAGCAGTACTTC
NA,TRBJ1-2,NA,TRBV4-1,CASSFPTSPLTPRADLYGYTF,TGCGCCAGCAGCTTTCCAACTAGCCCACTAACCCCCCGAGCTGACTTATATGGCTACACCTTC